The clone carrying this T cell receptor (beta chain) was detected only once. Its antigen is unknown. This sample's time point: patch test 3, about 24 weeks after DPC sensitization. Treatment meaning: therapeutic diphenylcyclopropenone sensitization with weekly scalp DPC. Germline values: CDR1 WSHSY, CDR2 SAAADI. The CDR3 covers 12 residues. With V trimmed by 6 bases and J by 6 bases, 3 bases remained unmatched. The sample originates from a study of human T cells and chemical hapten exposure. Whole-study context: Each week of the roughly 24-week study, patients had diphenylcyclopropenone applied to the scalp.

Points from the study as a whole: Counts of TCRs above 1 in 1000 frequency stayed unchanged with DPC sensitization.

The library labeled individual cDNA molecules by adding unique molecular identifiers to them. TCRdb recomputed calls from the RACE reads with MiXCR, one row per CDR3 protein. Among about 160,000 distinct CDR3 sequences listed, about 27% were seen once. Source: whole blood, taken in connection with sensitization to the hapten diphenylcyclopropenone (DPC). The clonotype originates from a woman younger than 35 with alopecia areata. Some clones in this sample may be carry-over from other donors' samples. The chain joins TRBV10-2 to TRBJ2-7, with 9 bases that match TRBD1. The CDR3 DNA sequence: TGCGCCAGCAGCATACAGGGGGCCGAGCAGTACTTC. Translating it yields CASSIQGAEQYF.